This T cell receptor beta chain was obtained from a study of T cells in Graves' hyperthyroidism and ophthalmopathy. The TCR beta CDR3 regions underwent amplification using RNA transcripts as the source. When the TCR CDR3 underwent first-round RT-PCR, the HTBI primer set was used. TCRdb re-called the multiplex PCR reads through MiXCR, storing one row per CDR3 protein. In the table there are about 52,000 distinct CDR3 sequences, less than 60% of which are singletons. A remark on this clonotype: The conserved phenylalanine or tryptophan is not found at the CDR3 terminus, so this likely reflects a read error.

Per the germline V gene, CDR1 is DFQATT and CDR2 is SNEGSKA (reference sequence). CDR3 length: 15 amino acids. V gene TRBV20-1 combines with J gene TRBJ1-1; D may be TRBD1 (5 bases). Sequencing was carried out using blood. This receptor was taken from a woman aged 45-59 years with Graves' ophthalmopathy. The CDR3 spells CSARARETANTQAFL. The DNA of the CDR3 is TGCAGTGCTAGAGCGAGGGAGACAGCGAACACTCAAGCTTTCTTG.